The rows below give T cell receptor beta chains drawn from one sample of a study of shared clonotypes between healthy human individuals. Some clones are missing from TCRdb's copy, which holds only in-frame ones; the method was immunoSEQ multiplex PCR. The sample yields about 1.5 million clones, 95% to 99% seen once. Sequencing was carried out using naive CD4+ T cells sorted from blood. The receptors were gathered from a man under 40 in good health. Both conserved end residues are part of each CDR3. D genes are given only for firm matches. Expanded clones are given a class, and other clones once, few, many or no size at all.

clone size | J gene | D gene | V gene | CDR3 DNA | CDR3 protein
NA | TRBJ2-1 | NA | TRBV14 | TGTGCCAGCAGCCAGAACTTGGTTGAGCAGTTCTTC | CASSQNLVEQFF
NA | TRBJ2-1 | TRBD1 | TRBV29-1 | TGCAGCGCTCGACAGGGAACCCCCTTTGGTGAGCAGTTCTTC | CSARQGTPFGEQFF
NA | TRBJ1-4 | NA | TRBV5-1 | TGCGCCAGCAGCCCGTCGGCGGGGGGTAATGAAAAACTGTTTTTT | CASSPSAGGNEKLFF
NA | TRBJ2-3 | NA | TRBV4-3 | TGCGCCAGCAGCCAAGCTACTAGGCAGACGCAGTATTTT | CASSQATRQTQYF
NA | TRBJ2-7 | NA | TRBV5-1 | TGCGCCAGCCGTCCTATTTTTGACCTCGTAGTTCTAACCTACGAGCAGTACTTC | CASRPIFDLVVLTYEQYF
NA | TRBJ1-2 | NA | TRBV28 | TGTGCCAGCAGGTCAGGAACCTCTTATGGCTACACCTTC | CASRSGTSYGYTF
NA | TRBJ2-5 | TRBD1 | TRBV27 | TGTGCCAGCAGTCTCTCTCCGACAGGGAGCAAAGAGACCCAGTACTTC | CASSLSPTGSKETQYF
NA | TRBJ1-1 | TRBD1 | TRBV7-9 | TGTGCCAGCAGCCTAGGCCGGGACAGGAACACTGAAGCTTTCTTT | CASSLGRDRNTEAFF
NA | TRBJ2-5 | NA | TRBV15 | TGTGCCACCAGCAGAGTCGGACGCTCAATATTGTCCGAGACCCAGTACTTC | CATSRVGRSILSETQYF
NA | TRBJ1-1 | TRBD1 | TRBV19 | TGTGCCAGTAGTTGGAGGACAGGGGACACTGAAGCTTTCTTT | CASSWRTGDTEAFF
NA | TRBJ2-6 | NA | TRBV30 | TGTGCCTGGAGTGCGTCCGATTGCTGCTCTGGGGCCAACGTCCTGACTTTC | CAWSASDCCSGANVLTF
NA | TRBJ2-1 | TRBD2 | TRBV11-3 | TGTGCCAGCAGCTTAGGGGGGGGTACATATGAGCAGTTCTTC | CASSLGGGTYEQFF
once | TRBJ2-6 | NA | TRBV5-1 | TGCGCCAGCGGGGAGGCCGGGGCCAACGTCCTGACTTTC | CASGEAGANVLTF
once | TRBJ2-5 | TRBD1 | TRBV7-9 | TGTGCCAGCAGCTTACCACCGAGTTGGACAGGGATCCAAGAGACCCAGTACTTC | CASSLPPSWTGIQETQYF
NA | TRBJ1-1 | NA | TRBV29-1 | TGCAGCGTTGAGGAAGCTGAAGCTTTCTTT | CSVEEAEAFF
NA | TRBJ2-7 | TRBD2 | TRBV12-5 | TGTGCTAGTGGTTATTCCTCTAGCGGGATGTTCTACGAGCAGTACTTC | CASGYSSSGMFYEQYF
NA | TRBJ2-7 | NA | TRBV7-8 | TGTGCCAGCAGCGCACGAGAGACAGTATCCTACGAGCAGTACTTC | CASSARETVSYEQYF
NA | TRBJ1-3 | NA | TRBV6-1 | TGTGCCAGCAGTGAGCAGGGAACAGGAAACACCATATATTTT | CASSEQGTGNTIYF
NA | TRBJ2-6 | NA | TRBV5-1 | TGCGCCAGCAGCTCTCCAGGGTCTGGGGCCAACGTCCTGACTTTC | CASSSPGSGANVLTF
NA | TRBJ2-7 | TRBD1 | TRBV5-6 | TGTGCCAGCAGCTTGGTGTTGTCAGGGGGCGCCGAGCAGTACTTC | CASSLVLSGGAEQYF
NA | TRBJ2-1 | NA | TRBV18 | TGTGCCAGCTCAAAAAAAGCGAACTACAATGAGCAGTTCTTC | CASSKKANYNEQFF
NA | TRBJ1-2 | NA | TRBV2 | TGTGCCAGCAGTGAAGTAGCCAGATCGAGCTACTATGGCTACACCTTC | CASSEVARSSYYGYTF
once | TRBJ2-3 | NA | TRBV29-1 | TGCAGCGTGGTAGGCAGGGCCGTAGATACGCAGTATTTT | CSVVGRAVDTQYF
NA | TRBJ1-3 | TRBD1 | TRBV25-1 | TGTGCCAGCAACAGGGGCGACTCTGGAAACACCATATATTTT | CASNRGDSGNTIYF
NA | TRBJ2-6 | NA | TRBV5-1 | TGCGCCAGCAGCTTGGCACAAGGCACCTTCGTCCTGACTTTC | CASSLAQGTFVLTF
once | TRBJ2-2 | TRBD2 | TRBV10-2 | TGCGCCAGCAGTGAGTCTCGGCTAGCGGGAGGGAACACCGGGGAGCTGTTTTTT | CASSESRLAGGNTGELFF
NA | TRBJ1-1 | NA | TRBV29-1 | TGCAGCGTTTGGGTTCTAGGGGGAAGGTCGACGGCCACTGAAGCTTTCTTT | CSVWVLGGRSTATEAFF
NA | TRBJ2-6 | NA | TRBV7-2 | TGTGCCAGCAGCTTAGGGTCCGGGAGAGGGGCCAACGTCCTGACTTTC | CASSLGSGRGANVLTF
NA | TRBJ2-7 | TRBD2 | TRBV5-4 | TGTGCCAGCAGTCTAAGGACTAGCGGACCCTCCTACGAGCAGTACTTC | CASSLRTSGPSYEQYF
NA | TRBJ2-7 | NA | TRBV30 | TGTGCCTGGAGTCAACAGGGAATCCAACTTTACGAGCAGTACTTC | CAWSQQGIQLYEQYF
NA | TRBJ2-2 | NA | TRBV9 | TGTGCCAGCAGCGTAGGTGAGGGGTTCACCGGGGAGCTGTTTTTT | CASSVGEGFTGELFF
NA | TRBJ1-2 | NA | TRBV7-2 | TGTGCCAGCAGCTTGGATAGGATGGGCTATGGCTACACCTTC | CASSLDRMGYGYTF
once | TRBJ2-2 | TRBD2 | TRBV9 | TGTGCCAGCAGCGTAGGGGGACTAGCAACCGGGGAGCTGTTTTTT | CASSVGGLATGELFF
NA | TRBJ2-3 | TRBD2 | TRBV5-1 | TGCGCCAGCAGCTTGGCCCCAGGACTAGCGGAAAGCACAGATACGCAGTATTTT | CASSLAPGLAESTDTQYF
NA | TRBJ2-5 | TRBD2 | TRBV5-1 | TGCGCCAGCAGCTCGAGCGGGAGTCGAGAGACCCAGTACTTC | CASSSSGSRETQYF
NA | TRBJ2-5 | NA | TRBV5-6 | TGTGCCAGCAGCTTCGTAGGGTACGGTGAGACCCAGTACTTC | CASSFVGYGETQYF
NA | TRBJ2-1 | NA | TRBV7-2 | TGTGCCAGCAGCGAATTTAGTGAGCAGTTCTTC | CASSEFSEQFF
NA | TRBJ2-7 | NA | TRBV5-1 | TGCGCCAGCAGCTTAACCGCAGGGACTTACGAGCAGTACTTC | CASSLTAGTYEQYF
NA | TRBJ1-2 | NA | TRBV5-6 | TGTGCCAGCAGCTTTGGTAGGGACCCCCTCTCCGGCTACACCTTC | CASSFGRDPLSGYTF
NA | TRBJ2-6 | NA | TRBV5-1 | TGCGCCAGCAGCCCGGCCCTCCATGAGGCCAACGTCCTGACTTTC | CASSPALHEANVLTF
NA | TRBJ1-1 | TRBD1 | TRBV6-1 | TGTGCCAGCAGGGCAGGGGACAGGGGTACCACTGAAGCTTTCTTT | CASRAGDRGTTEAFF
once | TRBJ2-1 | TRBD2 | TRBV7-8 | TGTGCCAGCAGCTTAGTGGGACTAGCGGGATCTAATGAGCAGTTCTTC | CASSLVGLAGSNEQFF
once | TRBJ1-1 | TRBD1 | TRBV6-1 | TGTGCCAGCAGTCATAGGACAGGGATGAACACTGAAGCTTTCTTT | CASSHRTGMNTEAFF
NA | TRBJ2-1 | TRBD1 | TRBV18 | TGTGCCAGCTCACCATTGCATTTGGCGACATCAGGCAGGGGGAATGAGCAGTTCTTC | CASSPLHLATSGRGNEQFF
NA | TRBJ1-5 | NA | TRBV28 | TGTGCCAGCAGTCTTTATCAGCCCCAGCATTTT | CASSLYQPQHF
NA | TRBJ1-5 | NA | TRBV11-1 | TGTGCCAGCAGCTTCCGTGCGAATCAGCCCCAGCATTTT | CASSFRANQPQHF
NA | TRBJ2-1 | TRBD1 | TRBV18 | TGTGCCAGCTCACCACAGGGGGCCGGCTACAATGAGCAGTTCTTC | CASSPQGAGYNEQFF
NA | TRBJ2-5 | NA | TRBV7-9 | TGTGCCAGCAGCTTACCAGTTGGGGTTCAAGAGACCCAGTACTTC | CASSLPVGVQETQYF
NA | TRBJ2-7 | NA | TRBV18 | TGTGCCAGCTCATCCCCCTTAGGAGAGCAGTACTTC | CASSSPLGEQYF
NA | TRBJ1-1 | NA | TRBV28 | TGTGCCAGCAGTCCGATACTGAACACTGAAGCTTTCTTT | CASSPILNTEAFF
NA | TRBJ2-7 | TRBD1 | TRBV10-3 | TGTGCCATCAGCGGACAGGGGATTTCCTACGAGCAGTACTTC | CAISGQGISYEQYF
NA | TRBJ2-1 | NA | TRBV5-1 | TGCGCCAGCAGCTTGGTTTTGGATGAGCAGTTCTTC | CASSLVLDEQFF
NA | TRBJ2-2 | TRBD1 | TRBV19 | TGTGCCAGTAATCGGGGACAGGGAAACACCGGGGAGCTGTTTTTT | CASNRGQGNTGELFF
NA | TRBJ2-1 | NA | TRBV6-5 | TGTGCCAGCAGTTTTGGCGATCCGGGGAGTGAGCAGTTCTTC | CASSFGDPGSEQFF
NA | TRBJ2-5 | NA | TRBV14 | TGTGCCAGCAGCCAACCCCAAGGTGGGGAGCAAGAGACCCAGTACTTC | CASSQPQGGEQETQYF
NA | TRBJ2-1 | TRBD2 | TRBV11-2 | TGTGCCAGCAGCTTACTAGCGGCAGGGTTGCAGCAGTTCTTC | CASSLLAAGLQQFF
NA | TRBJ2-7 | NA | TRBV9 | TGTGCCAGCAGCCCCCGACAGAGGACCTACGAGCAGTACTTC | CASSPRQRTYEQYF
NA | TRBJ2-7 | NA | TRBV4-3 | TGCGCCAGCAGCCAAGATAAGGCTGTTACCTACGAGCAGTACTTC | CASSQDKAVTYEQYF
NA | TRBJ2-1 | NA | TRBV15 | TGTGCCACCAGCAGAGATCCCATGGCTGAGCAGTTCTTC | CATSRDPMAEQFF